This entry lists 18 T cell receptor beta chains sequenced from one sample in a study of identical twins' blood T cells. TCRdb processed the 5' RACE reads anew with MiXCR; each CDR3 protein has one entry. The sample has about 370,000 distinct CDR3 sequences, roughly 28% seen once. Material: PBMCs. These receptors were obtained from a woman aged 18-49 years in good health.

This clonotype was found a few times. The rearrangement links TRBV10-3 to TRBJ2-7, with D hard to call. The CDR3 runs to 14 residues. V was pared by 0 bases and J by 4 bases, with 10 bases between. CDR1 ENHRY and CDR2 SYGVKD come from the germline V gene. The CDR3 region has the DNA TGTGCCATCAGTGAGTCGGGGAACGGTTACGAGCAGTACTTC. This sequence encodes CAISESGNGYEQYF.

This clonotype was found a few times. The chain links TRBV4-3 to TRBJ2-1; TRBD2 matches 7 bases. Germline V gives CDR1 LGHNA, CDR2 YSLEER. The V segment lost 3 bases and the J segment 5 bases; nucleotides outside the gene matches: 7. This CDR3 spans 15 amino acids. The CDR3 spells CASSQSREYHNEQFF. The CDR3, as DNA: TGCGCCAGCAGCCAGTCGCGGGAGTACCACAATGAGCAGTTCTTC.

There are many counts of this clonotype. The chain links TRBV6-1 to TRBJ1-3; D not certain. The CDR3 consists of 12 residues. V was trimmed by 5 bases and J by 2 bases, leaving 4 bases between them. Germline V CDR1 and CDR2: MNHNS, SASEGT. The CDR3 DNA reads TGTGCCAGCAGTTGGGCTGGAAACACCATATATTTT. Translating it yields CASSWAGNTIYF.

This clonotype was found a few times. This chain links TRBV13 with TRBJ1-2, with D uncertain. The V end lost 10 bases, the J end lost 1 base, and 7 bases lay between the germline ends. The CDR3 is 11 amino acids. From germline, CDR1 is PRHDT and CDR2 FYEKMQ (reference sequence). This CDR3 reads CAIRDNYGYTF. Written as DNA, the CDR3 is TGTGCCATCCGGGATAACTATGGCTACACCTTC.

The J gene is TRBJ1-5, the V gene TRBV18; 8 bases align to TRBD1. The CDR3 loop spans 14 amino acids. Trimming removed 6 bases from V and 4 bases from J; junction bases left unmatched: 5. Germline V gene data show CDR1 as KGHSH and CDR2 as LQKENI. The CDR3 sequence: CASSYDRGNQPQHF. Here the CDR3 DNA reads TGTGCCAGCTCCTACGACAGGGGTAATCAGCCCCAGCATTTT.

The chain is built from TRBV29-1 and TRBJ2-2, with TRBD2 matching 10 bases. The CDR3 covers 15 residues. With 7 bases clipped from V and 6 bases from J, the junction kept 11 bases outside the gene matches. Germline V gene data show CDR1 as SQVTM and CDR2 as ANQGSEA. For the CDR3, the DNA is TGCAGCGCCCTGGGGCTAGCGGGAGTCTCCGGGGAGCTGTTTTTT. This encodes CSALGLAGVSGELFF.

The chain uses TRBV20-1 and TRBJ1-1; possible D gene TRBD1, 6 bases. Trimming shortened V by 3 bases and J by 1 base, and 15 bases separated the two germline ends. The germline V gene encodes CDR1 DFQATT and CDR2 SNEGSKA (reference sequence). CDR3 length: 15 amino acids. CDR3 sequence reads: CSASRGGRGNTEAFF. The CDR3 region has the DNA TGCAGTGCTAGTCGGGGGGGGCGCGGGAACACTGAAGCTTTCTTT.

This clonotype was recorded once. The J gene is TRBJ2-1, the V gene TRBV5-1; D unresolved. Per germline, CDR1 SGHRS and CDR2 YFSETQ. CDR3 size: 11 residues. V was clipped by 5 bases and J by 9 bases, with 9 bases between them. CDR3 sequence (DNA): TGCGCCAGCAGATTCGGACCTGAGCAGTTCTTC. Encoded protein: CASRFGPEQFF. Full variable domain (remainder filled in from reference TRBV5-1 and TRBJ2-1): KAGVTQTPRYLIKTRGQQVTLSCSPISGHRSVSWYQQTPGQGLQFLFEYFSETQRNKGNFPGRFSGRQFSNSRSEMNVSTLELGDSALYLCASRFGPEQFFGPGTRLTVL.

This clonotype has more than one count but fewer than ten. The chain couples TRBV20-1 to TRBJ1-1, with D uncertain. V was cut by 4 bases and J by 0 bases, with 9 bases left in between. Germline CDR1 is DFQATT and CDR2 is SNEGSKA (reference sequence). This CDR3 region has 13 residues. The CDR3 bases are TGCAGTGCTAACGACAAATTGAACACTGAAGCTTTCTTT. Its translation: CSANDKLNTEAFF.

The CDR3, as DNA: TGTGCCAGCAGCGGCTACAGGGTGGGAACCGGGGAGCTGTTTTTT. This translates into CASSGYRVGTGELFF. The chain recombines TRBV5-6 with TRBJ2-2, with TRBD1 as a possible D gene (6 bases). CDR1 is SGHDT, CDR2 YYEEEE, per germline. CDR3 length equals 15 residues. The V gene lost 4 bases and the J gene lost 5 bases, with 15 bases spanning the gap.

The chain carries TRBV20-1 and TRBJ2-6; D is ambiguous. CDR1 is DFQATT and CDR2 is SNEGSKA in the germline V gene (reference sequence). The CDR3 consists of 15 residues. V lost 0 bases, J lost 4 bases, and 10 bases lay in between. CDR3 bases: TGCAGTGCTAGAGAGTGGTCGTCCGGGGCCAACGTCCTGACTTTC. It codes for CSAREWSSGANVLTF.

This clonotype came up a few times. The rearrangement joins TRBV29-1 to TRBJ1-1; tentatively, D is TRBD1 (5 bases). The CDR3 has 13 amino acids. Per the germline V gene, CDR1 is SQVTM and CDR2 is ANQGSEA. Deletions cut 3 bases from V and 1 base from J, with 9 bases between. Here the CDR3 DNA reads TGCAGCGTTGAGTTTCAGGGGAACACTGAAGCTTTCTTT. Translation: CSVEFQGNTEAFF.

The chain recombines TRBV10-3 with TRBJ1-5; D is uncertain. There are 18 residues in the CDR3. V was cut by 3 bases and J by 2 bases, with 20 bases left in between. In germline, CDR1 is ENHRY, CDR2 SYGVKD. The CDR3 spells CAISEGGGPGSGNQPQHF. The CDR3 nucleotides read TGTGCCATCAGTGAAGGCGGTGGGCCGGGGTCTGGCAATCAGCCCCAGCATTTT.

As DNA, the CDR3 is TGTGCCAGCACCTCGGACAGGGACCGTGCCAAAAACATTCAGTACTTC. Translating it yields CASTSDRDRAKNIQYF. The chain couples TRBV12-3 or TRBV12-4 to TRBJ2-4, with 8 nucleotides matching TRBD1. CDR3 size: 16 residues. Losses at the gene ends were 7 bases for V and 1 base for J; bases not matched to a gene: 9.

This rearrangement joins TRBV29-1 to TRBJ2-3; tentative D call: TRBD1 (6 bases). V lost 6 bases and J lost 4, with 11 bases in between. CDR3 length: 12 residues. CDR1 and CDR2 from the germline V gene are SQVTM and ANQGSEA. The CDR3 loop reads CSVIQGADTQYF. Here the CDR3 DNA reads TGCAGCGTCATACAGGGAGCAGATACGCAGTATTTT.

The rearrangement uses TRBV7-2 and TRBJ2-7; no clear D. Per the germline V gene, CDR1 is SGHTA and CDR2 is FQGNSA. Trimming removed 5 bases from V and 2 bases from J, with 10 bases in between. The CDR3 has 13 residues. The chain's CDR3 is CASSRSIAYEQYF. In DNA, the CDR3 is TGTGCCAGCAGCCGTTCGATCGCCTACGAGCAGTACTTC.

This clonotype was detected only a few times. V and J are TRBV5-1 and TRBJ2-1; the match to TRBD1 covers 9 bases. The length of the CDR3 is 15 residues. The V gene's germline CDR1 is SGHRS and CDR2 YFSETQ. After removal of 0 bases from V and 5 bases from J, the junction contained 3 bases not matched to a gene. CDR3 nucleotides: TGCGCCAGCAGCTTGGGGGACAGGGATGACAATGAGCAGTTCTTC. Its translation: CASSLGDRDDNEQFF.

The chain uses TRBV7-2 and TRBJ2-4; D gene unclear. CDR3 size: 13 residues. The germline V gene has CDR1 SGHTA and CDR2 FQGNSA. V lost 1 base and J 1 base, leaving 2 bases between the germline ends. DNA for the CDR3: TGTGCCAGCAGCTTAGGGGCCAAAAACATTCAGTACTTC. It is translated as CASSLGAKNIQYF.